Included here is one T cell receptor (beta chain) sequence, with context. TCRdb passed the RT-PCR reads through MiXCR, listing each CDR3 protein once. The table includes 590,000 or so distinct CDR3 sequences, about 15% detected once. This entry belongs to a study of response to subunit inactivated influenza vaccine. The CDR3 is made up of 15 amino acids. Per germline, CDR1 DFQATT and CDR2 SNEGSKA (reference sequence). The V end was cut by 0 bases, the J end by 2 bases, with 13 bases between. This clonotype originated in a man aged 50 to 60 who received an inactivated influenza vaccine. The chain joins TRBV20-1 to TRBJ1-1, with D tentatively TRBD1 (5 bases). Sequencing used PBMCs from blood, obtained roughly 15 days before vaccination. CDR3 sequence: CSARDPRGSNTEAFF. Here the CDR3 DNA reads TGCAGTGCTAGAGATCCGAGGGGTTCTAACACTGAAGCTTTCTTT.